The clone carrying this TCR beta chain was observed a few times. The antigen is unknown. Once RNA had been extracted, it was reverse transcribed into cDNA to act as the sequencing template. Method: immunoSEQ multiplex PCR; TCRdb's copy keeps in-frame clones and lacks some. The sample consists of around 290,000 clones, 58% of them appearing once. The data originate from a study of CD8+ T cells in alopecia areata. Across the study: Oral tofacitinib, 5 to 10 mg twice daily, was given in an open-label trial.

Stated treatment: oral pan-JAK inhibitor, 5-10 mg twice daily. Study-wide results and limits: Elevated clonality characterized lesional scalp relative to normal scalp, particularly in alopecia totalis/universalis. Scalp sample data also include resident alphabeta T cells from normal skin. With tofacitinib ongoing, many expanded lesional clones persisted in both scalp and blood.

Sequenced here: CD4+ T cells sorted from blood, sampled at week 24, from a patient treated with tofacitinib. The receptor comes from a human donor with alopecia areata.

The CDR3 here is CASSLKRGEAGELFF. The DNA for the CDR3 is TGCGCCAGCAGCTTGAAGAGGGGCGAAGCCGGGGAGCTGTTTTTT. The rearrangement joins TRBV5-1 to TRBJ2-2; D possibly uses TRBD1 or TRBD2 (5 bases each). CDR3 length equals 15 residues. CDR1 and CDR2 from the germline V gene are SGHRS and YFSETQ. V was shortened by 1 base and J by 6 bases, with 13 bases between the two germline ends.